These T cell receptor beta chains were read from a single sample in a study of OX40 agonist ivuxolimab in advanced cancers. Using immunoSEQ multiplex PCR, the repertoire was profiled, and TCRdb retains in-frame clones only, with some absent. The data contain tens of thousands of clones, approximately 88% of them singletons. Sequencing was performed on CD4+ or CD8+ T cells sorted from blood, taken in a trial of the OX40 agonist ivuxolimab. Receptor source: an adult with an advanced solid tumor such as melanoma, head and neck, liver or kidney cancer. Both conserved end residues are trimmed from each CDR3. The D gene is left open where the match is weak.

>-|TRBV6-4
ASSLEGGLFRGYT
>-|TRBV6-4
ASSVSAGANYGYT
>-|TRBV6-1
ASSEFRTDLNTEAF
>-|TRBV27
ASSTQEGPYEQY
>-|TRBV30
AWSVSPRRDQPQH
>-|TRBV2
ASKLSSGNTIY
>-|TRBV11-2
ASSLAGRQETQY
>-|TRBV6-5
ASSFRTETYNEQF
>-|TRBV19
ASSEQAETEAF
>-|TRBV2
ASSEHPGYSGNTIY
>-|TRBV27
ASRKPGGYGYT
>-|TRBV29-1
SVYTGLNTEAF
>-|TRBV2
ASSDRGGLRGYT
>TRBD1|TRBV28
ASSLSGTGVMGGELF
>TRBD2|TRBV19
ASRLLAGGTNEQF
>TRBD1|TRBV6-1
AIHSGTGGSDTQY
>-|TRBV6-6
ASSYPSRQEAF
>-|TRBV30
AWSDGKIETQY
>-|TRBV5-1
ASSLGSLNQPQH
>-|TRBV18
ASSPRRLRDTGELF
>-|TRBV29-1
SALWENTGELF
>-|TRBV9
ASSVAVNTGELF
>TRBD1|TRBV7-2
ASSLVGTGGTDTQY
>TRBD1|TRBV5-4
ASSLGQGMLNEQF
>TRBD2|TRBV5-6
ASSSAGVRETQY
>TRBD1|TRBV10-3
AISESTGTGRETQY
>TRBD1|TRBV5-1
ASRPGQDATNEKLF
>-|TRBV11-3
ASSQQGHEQF
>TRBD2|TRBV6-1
ASSEPGTSGSYEQY
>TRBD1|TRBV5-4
ASSRAGTASYEQY
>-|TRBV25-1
ASSEAGRNYNEQF
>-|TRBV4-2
ASSQDRMGQASSYEQY
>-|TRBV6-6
ASSYSIGASTDTQY
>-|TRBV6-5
ASSYLRRQETQY
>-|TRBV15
ATSRDSGAEQF
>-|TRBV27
ASSRRLGHPSYNEQF
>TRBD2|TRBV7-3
ASSLTGTSAVGELF
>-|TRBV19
ASNSGLYEKLF
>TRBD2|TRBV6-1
ASSELNSGRANTGELF
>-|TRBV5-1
ASSFLGQRAETQY
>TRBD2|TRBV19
ASSTGLAGEGETQY
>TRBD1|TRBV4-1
ASSQNTGGWNQPQH
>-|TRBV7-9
ASSLALTEKLF
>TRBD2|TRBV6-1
ASSDGVSGGQETQY
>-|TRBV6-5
ASSEGVRSYEQY
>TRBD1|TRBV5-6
ASSLAGTGNNEQY
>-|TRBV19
ASSNVVAGDTQY
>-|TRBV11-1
ASSPRRGPSVSYNEQF
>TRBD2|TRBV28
ASREAGGPYEQY
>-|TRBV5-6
ASSLETRFSEQY
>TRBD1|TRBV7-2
ASSLGTAYGYT
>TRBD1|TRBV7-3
ASSPGQGRAGNTIY
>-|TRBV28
ASSLPQDSPLH
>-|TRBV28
ASSFRTHSGGGYT
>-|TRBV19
ASTPQAGQYNEQF
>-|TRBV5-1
ASSQPTGTLGEKLF